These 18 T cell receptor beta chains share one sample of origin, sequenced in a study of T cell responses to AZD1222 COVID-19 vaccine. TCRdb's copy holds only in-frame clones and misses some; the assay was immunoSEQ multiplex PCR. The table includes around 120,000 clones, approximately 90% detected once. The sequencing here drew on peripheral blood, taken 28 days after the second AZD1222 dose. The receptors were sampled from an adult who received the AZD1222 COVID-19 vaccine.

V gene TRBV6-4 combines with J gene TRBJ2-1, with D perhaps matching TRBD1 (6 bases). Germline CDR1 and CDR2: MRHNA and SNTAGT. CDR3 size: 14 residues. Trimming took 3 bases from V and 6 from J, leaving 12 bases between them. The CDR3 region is CASSETAGVNEQFF. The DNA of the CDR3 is TGTGCCAGCAGTGAAACGGCAGGGGTCAATGAGCAGTTCTTC.

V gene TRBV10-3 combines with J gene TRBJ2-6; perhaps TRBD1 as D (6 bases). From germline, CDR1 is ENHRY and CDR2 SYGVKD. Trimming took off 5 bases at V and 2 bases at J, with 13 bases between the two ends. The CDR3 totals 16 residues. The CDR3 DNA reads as TGTGCCATCAGTACCACAGGGCTAGCTGGGGCCAACGTCCTGACTTTC. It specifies CAISTTGLAGANVLTF.

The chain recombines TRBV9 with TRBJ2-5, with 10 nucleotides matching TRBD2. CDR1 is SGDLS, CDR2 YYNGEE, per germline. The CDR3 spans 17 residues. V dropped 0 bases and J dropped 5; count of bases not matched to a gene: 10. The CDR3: CASSVEASGGSRETQYF. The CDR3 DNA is TGTGCCAGCAGCGTAGAGGCTAGCGGGGGATCTAGGGAGACCCAGTACTTC. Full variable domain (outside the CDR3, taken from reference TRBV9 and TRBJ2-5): DSGVTQTPKHLITATGQRVTLRCSPRSGDLSVYWYQQSLDQGLQFLIQYYNGEERAKGNILERFSAQQFPDLHSELNLSSLELGDSALYFCASSVEASGGSRETQYFGPGTRLLVL.

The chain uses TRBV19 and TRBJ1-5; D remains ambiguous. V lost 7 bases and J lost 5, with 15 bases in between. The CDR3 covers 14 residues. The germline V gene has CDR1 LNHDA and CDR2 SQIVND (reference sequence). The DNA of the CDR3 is TGTGCCAGTACCTTGAGGGTTTCTTATCAGCCCCAGCATTTT. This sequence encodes CASTLRVSYQPQHF.

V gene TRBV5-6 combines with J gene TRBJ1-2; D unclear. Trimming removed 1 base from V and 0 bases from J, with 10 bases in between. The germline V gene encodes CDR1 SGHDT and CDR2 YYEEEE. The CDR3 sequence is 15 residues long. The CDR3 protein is CASSLPGRTNYGYTF. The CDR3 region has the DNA TGTGCCAGCAGCTTGCCCGGACGGACTAACTATGGCTACACCTTC.

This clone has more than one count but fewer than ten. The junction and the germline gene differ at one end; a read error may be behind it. CDR3 residues: CASSLDRLNTGELFF. CDR3 sequence (DNA): TGTGCCAGTAGTTTAGATCGACTAAACACCGGGGAGCTGTTTTTT. The rearrangement joins TRBV19 to TRBJ2-2; D is perhaps TRBD2 (5 bases). This CDR3 is 15 amino acids long. CDR1 and CDR2 (germline): LNHDA, SQIVND (reference sequence).

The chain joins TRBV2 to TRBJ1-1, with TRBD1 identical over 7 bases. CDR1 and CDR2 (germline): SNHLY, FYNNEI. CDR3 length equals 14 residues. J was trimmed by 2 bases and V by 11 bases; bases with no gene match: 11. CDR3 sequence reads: CAGKKDRTNTEAFF. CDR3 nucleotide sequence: TGTGCCGGAAAGAAGGACAGGACTAACACTGAAGCTTTCTTT.

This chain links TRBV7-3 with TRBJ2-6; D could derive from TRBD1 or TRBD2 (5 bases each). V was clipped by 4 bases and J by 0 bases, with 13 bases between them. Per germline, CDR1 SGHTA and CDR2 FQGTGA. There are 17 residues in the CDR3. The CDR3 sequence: CASSSRDGYSGANVLTF. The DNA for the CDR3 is TGTGCCAGCAGCTCCCGGGACGGCTACTCTGGGGCCAACGTCCTGACTTTC.

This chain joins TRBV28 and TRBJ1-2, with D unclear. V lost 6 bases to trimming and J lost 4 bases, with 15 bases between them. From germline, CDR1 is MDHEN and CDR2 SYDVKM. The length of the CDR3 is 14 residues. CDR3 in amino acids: CASRPVGALYGYTF. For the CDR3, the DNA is TGTGCCAGCAGGCCCGTCGGAGCGCTCTATGGCTACACCTTC.

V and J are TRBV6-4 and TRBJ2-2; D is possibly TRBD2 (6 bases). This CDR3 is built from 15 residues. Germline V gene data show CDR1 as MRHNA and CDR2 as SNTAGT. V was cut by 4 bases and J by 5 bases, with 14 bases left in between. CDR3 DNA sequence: TGTGCCAGCAGTGGCCAGGGAGGAAGGACCGGGGAGCTGTTTTTT. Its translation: CASSGQGGRTGELFF.

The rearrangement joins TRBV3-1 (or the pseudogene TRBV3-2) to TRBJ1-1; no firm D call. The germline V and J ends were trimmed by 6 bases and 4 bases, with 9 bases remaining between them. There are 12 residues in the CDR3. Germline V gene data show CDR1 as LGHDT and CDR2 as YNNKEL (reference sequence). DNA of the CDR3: TGTGCCAGCAGAGCGAGTGGCACTGAAGCTTTCTTT. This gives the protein CASRASGTEAFF.

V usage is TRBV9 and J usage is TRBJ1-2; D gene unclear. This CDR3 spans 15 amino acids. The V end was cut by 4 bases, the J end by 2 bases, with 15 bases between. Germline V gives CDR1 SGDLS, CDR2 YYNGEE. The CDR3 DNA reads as TGTGCCAGCAGCCCCTCCATAGGTCGGAACTATGGCTACACCTTC. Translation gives CASSPSIGRNYGYTF.

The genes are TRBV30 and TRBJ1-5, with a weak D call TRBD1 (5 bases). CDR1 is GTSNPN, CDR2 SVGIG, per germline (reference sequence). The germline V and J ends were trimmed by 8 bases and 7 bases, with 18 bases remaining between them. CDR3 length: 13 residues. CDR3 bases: TGTGCCACCTGGGGAGGGGCAGGGCAGCCCCAGCATTTT. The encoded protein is CATWGGAGQPQHF.

DNA of the CDR3: TGTGCCAGCAGCTTAGCAAGGGGACAGGGGGCAGTCGGCTACACCTTC. Translated, it gives CASSLARGQGAVGYTF. This chain links TRBV7-2 with TRBJ1-2, with TRBD1 matching 12 bases. Germline CDR1 and CDR2: SGHTA and FQGNSA. This CDR3 spans 16 amino acids. V trimming: 0 bases; J trimming: 8 bases; junction bases outside the gene matches: 7.

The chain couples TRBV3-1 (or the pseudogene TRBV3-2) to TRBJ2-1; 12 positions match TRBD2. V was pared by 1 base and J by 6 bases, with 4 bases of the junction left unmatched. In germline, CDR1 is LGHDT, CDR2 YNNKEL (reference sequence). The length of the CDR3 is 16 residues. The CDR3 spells CASSQAVGLAGNEQFF. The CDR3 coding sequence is TGTGCCAGCAGCCAAGCTGTGGGACTAGCGGGCAATGAGCAGTTCTTC.

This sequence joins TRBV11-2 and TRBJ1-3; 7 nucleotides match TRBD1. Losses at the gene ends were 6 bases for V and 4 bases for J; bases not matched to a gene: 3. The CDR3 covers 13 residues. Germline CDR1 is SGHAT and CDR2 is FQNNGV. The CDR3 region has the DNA TGTGCCAGCAGACCGACAGGGGGAAACACCATATATTTT. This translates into CASRPTGGNTIYF.

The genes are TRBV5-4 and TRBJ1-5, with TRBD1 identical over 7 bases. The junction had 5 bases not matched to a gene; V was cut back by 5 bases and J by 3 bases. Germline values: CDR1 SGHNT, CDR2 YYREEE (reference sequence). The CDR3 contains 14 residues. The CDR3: CASSSQGINQPQHF. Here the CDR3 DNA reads TGTGCCAGCAGTTCACAGGGGATCAATCAGCCCCAGCATTTT.

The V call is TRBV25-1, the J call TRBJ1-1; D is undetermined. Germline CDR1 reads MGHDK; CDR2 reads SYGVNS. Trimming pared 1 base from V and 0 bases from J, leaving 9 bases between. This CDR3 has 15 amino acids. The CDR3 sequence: CASSEFKSMNTEAFF. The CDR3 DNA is TGTGCCAGCAGTGAATTTAAGTCAATGAACACTGAAGCTTTCTTT.